This T cell receptor beta chain appears in the sequencing data of a study of T cells in Graves' hyperthyroidism and ophthalmopathy. Germline V gene sequence: CDR1 SGHRS, CDR2 YFSETQ. Trimming cost V 2 bases and J 4 bases, with 10 bases left between them. There are 13 residues in the CDR3. TCR beta CDR3 region amplification was performed from RNA transcripts. Primed by the HTBI set, a first-round RT-PCR was run on the TCR CDR3. TCRdb reanalysed the multiplex PCR reads using MiXCR and keeps one entry per CDR3 protein. The sample has 92,000 or so distinct CDR3 sequences; about half are singletons. PBMCs were sourced from more than 9 ml fresh peripheral blood. Comment on this clonotype: Its antigen is unknown.

Whole-study findings and limits: Most thyroid clonotypes expanded above 0.001 appeared in blood too.

Material for sequencing was blood. This chain links TRBV5-1 with TRBJ2-7; either TRBD1 or TRBD2 may fit D (5 bases each). The clonotype was recovered from a woman aged 40 to 55 with Graves' hyperthyroidism. This CDR3 is CASSFGDQYEQYF. Here the CDR3 DNA reads TGCGCCAGCAGCTTCGGGGACCAATACGAGCAGTACTTC.